This entry lists 10 T cell receptor beta chains sequenced from one sample in a study of early T cells in non-severe SARS-CoV-2 infection (TCRdb year 2021). The receptor library was made with 5' RACE. The run used a NextSeq 500. The public reads were reanalyzed by TCRdb: fastp trimming at Q25, MiXCR alignment, in-frame beta chains only. Every distinct CDR3 protein forms one entry, paired with its most common genes and DNA. The sample table shows some 57,000 distinct CDR3 sequences, and around 10% are seen once. 3.9% of the sample is taken by the ten largest. The input for sequencing was whole blood, taken at baseline. These receptors were taken from an adult who was a healthcare worker with PCR-confirmed SARS-CoV-2 infection or an uninfected control (not recorded which).

This clonotype was counted ten times or more. The CDR3 is CASSLASGAYNEQFF. The CDR3 DNA sequence: TGTGCCAGCAGCTTGGCTAGCGGGGCCTACAATGAGCAGTTCTTC. The gene calls are TRBV7-3 and TRBJ2-1; 9 bases are shared with TRBD2. The trim removed 3 bases at V and 2 bases at J, leaving 2 bases unmatched. CDR1 and CDR2 from the germline V gene are SGHTA and FQGTGA. The CDR3 loop spans 15 amino acids.

This chain uses TRBV10-3 with TRBJ2-2; tentatively, D is TRBD2 (5 bases). The V gene lost 2 bases and the J gene lost 6 bases, with 10 bases spanning the gap. This CDR3 is built from 14 residues. The germline V gene encodes CDR1 ENHRY and CDR2 SYGVKD. The CDR3 DNA is TGTGCCATCAGTGAGCTAGCTGGGCCCGGGGAGCTGTTTTTT. Translating gives CAISELAGPGELFF.

This clonotype has ten or more counts. The chain carries TRBV7-2 and TRBJ1-6; weak D call: TRBD1 (6 bases). V lost 5 bases to trimming and J lost 3 bases, with 11 bases between them. The CDR3 loop spans 15 amino acids. Per the germline V gene, CDR1 is SGHTA and CDR2 is FQGNSA. The CDR3 region is CASSGQRYYNSPLHF. The CDR3 DNA reads as TGTGCCAGCAGCGGACAGCGATACTATAATTCACCCCTCCACTTT.

This clonotype was observed a few times. The V gene is TRBV6-6, the J gene TRBJ1-5; 9 bases line up with TRBD1. The V segment lost 7 bases and the J segment 4 bases; nucleotides outside the gene matches: 2. Germline V gene sequence: CDR1 MNHNY, CDR2 SVGAGI (reference sequence). CDR3 length equals 13 residues. CDR3 DNA sequence: TGTGCCAGCACTGACAGGGGGAATCAGCCCCAGCATTTT. As protein: CASTDRGNQPQHF.

This clonotype was seen only a few times. The DNA for the CDR3 is TGTGCCAGCTCAAGACAGGGAACAAAAGAGACCCAGTACTTC. This translates into CASSRQGTKETQYF. The rearrangement joins TRBV7-9 to TRBJ2-5; 7 bases line up with TRBD1. The germline gives CDR1 SEHNR, CDR2 FQNEAQ (reference sequence). CDR3 length: 14 amino acids. J lost 3 bases, V lost 8 bases, and 9 bases had no gene match.

The V call is TRBV7-8, the J call TRBJ2-7; the match to TRBD2 covers 8 bases. V shed 5 bases, J shed 1 base, and the junction held 19 bases outside the gene matches. The CDR3 loop spans 19 amino acids. The V gene's germline CDR1 is SGHVS and CDR2 FQNEAQ. The CDR3 protein is CASSPYFIGGGPFSYEQYF. The DNA of the CDR3 is TGTGCCAGCAGCCCTTATTTCATTGGCGGGGGGCCATTTTCCTACGAGCAGTACTTC.

This clonotype was seen at least ten times. This rearrangement joins TRBV28 to TRBJ1-1; no reliable D call. V gave up 8 bases and J gave up 11 bases, with 18 bases separating them. The CDR3 sequence is 12 residues long. The germline CDR1 and CDR2 sequences are MDHEN and SYDVKM. CDR3 sequence reads: CASSLVGTLAFF. CDR3 DNA sequence: TGTGCCAGCTCACTCGTGGGAACCTTGGCTTTCTTT.

The chain has TRBV2 and TRBJ1-6; 8 nucleotides line up with TRBD1. The CDR3 extends over 15 amino acids. Looked up from germline, CDR1 is SNHLY and CDR2 is FYNNEI. V shed 7 bases, J shed 7 bases, and the junction held 9 bases outside the gene matches. CDR3 sequence reads: CASTTGQGSNSPLHF. The CDR3 DNA reads TGTGCCAGCACCACCGGACAGGGTAGCAATTCACCCCTCCACTTT.

This clonotype was counted many times. The V and J genes are TRBV6-1 and TRBJ2-2, with TRBD2 matching over 13 bases. The V gene end was trimmed by 6 bases and the J gene end by 4 bases; junction bases not matched to a gene: 8. Germline V gene data show CDR1 as MNHNS and CDR2 as SASEGT. The CDR3 consists of 17 residues. The DNA of the CDR3 is TGTGCCAGCAGGAAAATCGGGACTAGCGGGGCCACCGGGGAGCTGTTTTTT. Translation gives CASRKIGTSGATGELFF.

V gene TRBV24-1 combines with J gene TRBJ2-3, with 8 bases that match TRBD2. In germline, CDR1 is KGHDR, CDR2 SFDVKD. The CDR3 consists of 18 residues. Losses at the gene ends were 4 bases for V and 2 bases for J; bases not matched to a gene: 13. CDR3 bases: TGTGCCACCAGTGAAGGGGCAGGCGGGACTAGTTCCACAGATACGCAGTATTTT. Its protein product is CATSEGAGGTSSTDTQYF.